One sample yielded the 28 T cell receptor beta chains listed below, sequenced in a study of shared clonotypes between healthy human individuals. TCRdb's table, derived via immunoSEQ multiplex PCR, lists solely in-frame clones and lacks some. The data hold approximately 2.1 million clones, with 85% to 95% observed a single time. What was sequenced was naive CD4+ T cells from PBMCs. The subset is: CD45RA+ positively selected. The origin of the receptors is a man aged 18 to 29 in good health. Some clones in this sample may be carry-over from other donors' samples.

As for this clone: Other nucleotide sequences in the sample specify the same CDR3. The chain joins TRBV9 to TRBJ1-1; D possibly corresponds to TRBD1 (5 bases). CDR1 is SGDLS and CDR2 is YYNGEE in the germline V gene. V was trimmed by 2 bases and J by 5 bases, leaving 13 bases between them. The CDR3 has 14 residues. The CDR3 DNA reads as TGTGCCAGCAGCGTGGGAACGCGGGGGACTGAAGCTTTCTTT. Its protein is CASSVGTRGTEAFF.

The V gene is TRBV12-2, the J gene TRBJ2-7; the table's D call, TRBD1, has no DNA check behind it. TRBV12-2 is described as a pseudogene. The CDR3 sequence is 19 residues long. Written as DNA, the CDR3 is TGTGCAAGTCGCTCAAGCCGGGACAGGGGGCAGGTAGGAGCGTACGAGCAGTACTTC. Translation gives CASRSSRDRGQVGAYEQYF.

The chain joins TRBV5-1 to TRBJ2-1, with 7 bases matching TRBD2. The CDR3 contains 19 residues. V trimming: 3 bases; J trimming: 0 bases; junction bases outside the gene matches: 15. Germline V gene lookup returns CDR1 SGHRS and CDR2 YFSETQ. The CDR3 region has the DNA TGCGCCAGCAGCTACCGACAACTTTACCGGGACTACTCCTACAATGAGCAGTTCTTC. It codes for CASSYRQLYRDYSYNEQFF.

This clone is a singleton in its sample. The V call is TRBV28, the J call TRBJ1-1; maybe TRBD1 (6 bases). The CDR3 extends over 15 amino acids. The germline V gene has CDR1 MDHEN and CDR2 SYDVKM. The V end lost 7 bases, the J end lost 0 bases, and 15 bases lay between the germline ends. CDR3 in DNA: TGTGCCAGCATCTCTACAGGGAGAATGAACACTGAAGCTTTCTTT. This encodes CASISTGRMNTEAFF.

The rearrangement uses TRBV5-4 and TRBJ1-2; 8 bases are a match to TRBD1. V was clipped by 0 bases and J by 3 bases; unmatched bases: 4. The germline V gene encodes CDR1 SGHNT and CDR2 YYREEE (reference sequence). The length of the CDR3 is 15 residues. The CDR3 reads CASSLDRGVYYGYTF. In DNA form, the CDR3 reads TGTGCCAGCAGCTTGGACAGGGGGGTTTACTATGGCTACACCTTC.

The rearrangement links TRBV5-1 to TRBJ1-4; D perhaps matches TRBD1 (6 bases). With 5 bases removed from V and 2 bases from J, the gap between germline ends came to 13 bases. The CDR3 spans 15 residues. CDR1 and CDR2 from the germline V gene are SGHRS and YFSETQ. For the CDR3, the DNA is TGCGCCAGCAGACAGGGTGGTATTACTAATGAAAAACTGTTTTTT. Amino acid sequence: CASRQGGITNEKLFF. Full variable domain (remainder filled in from reference TRBV5-1 and TRBJ1-4): KAGVTQTPRYLIKTRGQQVTLSCSPISGHRSVSWYQQTPGQGLQFLFEYFSETQRNKGNFPGRFSGRQFSNSRSEMNVSTLELGDSALYLCASRQGGITNEKLFFGSGTQLSVL.

V is TRBV9 and J is TRBJ1-1; D may be TRBD1 (6 bases). Germline V gene lookup returns CDR1 SGDLS and CDR2 YYNGEE. The CDR3 is 14 residues long. Trimming left V 3 bases short and J 1 base short, with 10 bases between. The CDR3 sequence: CASSDRAANTEAFF. The CDR3 DNA reads as TGTGCCAGCAGCGACAGGGCGGCGAACACTGAAGCTTTCTTT. Full variable domain (rest looked up from reference TRBV9 and TRBJ1-1): DSGVTQTPKHLITATGQRVTLRCSPRSGDLSVYWYQQSLDQGLQFLIQYYNGEERAKGNILERFSAQQFPDLHSELNLSSLELGDSALYFCASSDRAANTEAFFGQGTRLTVV.

V is TRBV25-1 and J is TRBJ2-3; 8 nucleotides match TRBD1. The junction had 3 bases not matched to a gene; V was cut back by 4 bases and J by 0 bases. Germline V gene lookup returns CDR1 MGHDK and CDR2 SYGVNS. The CDR3 is made up of 15 amino acids. CDR3 in DNA: TGTGCCAGCAGTGGGGACAGGCCTAGCACAGATACGCAGTATTTT. It encodes CASSGDRPSTDTQYF.

The J gene is TRBJ1-1, the V gene TRBV6-6, with 10 positions matching TRBD1. This CDR3 is 15 amino acids long. V dropped 4 bases and J dropped 5; count of bases not matched to a gene: 7. Germline-derived CDR1 and CDR2 are MNHNY and SVGAGI (reference sequence). The CDR3 sequence: CASSSPGQGRTEAFF. The CDR3 DNA follows: TGTGCCAGCAGTTCTCCGGGACAGGGGAGGACTGAAGCTTTCTTT.

V gene TRBV7-6 combines with J gene TRBJ2-7; no reliable D call. With 5 bases removed from V and 3 bases from J, the gap between germline ends came to 20 bases. Germline-derived CDR1 and CDR2 are SGHVS and FNYEAQ. The CDR3 runs 16 residues. This CDR3 reads CASSPWVGARNYEQYF. The CDR3, as DNA: TGTGCCAGCAGCCCCTGGGTGGGCGCGCGGAACTACGAGCAGTACTTC.

The chain couples TRBV7-9 to TRBJ2-5; D assignment may be TRBD1 or TRBD2 (5 bases each). This CDR3 has 17 residues. V gave up 4 bases and J gave up 2 bases, with 20 bases separating them. Germline CDR1 is SEHNR and CDR2 is FQNEAQ (reference sequence). The DNA for the CDR3 is TGTGCCAGCAGCTCCCCTGGGGCAGGGAGATGGCAAGAGACCCAGTACTTC. Translation gives CASSSPGAGRWQETQYF.

The chain has TRBV28 and TRBJ2-7, with TRBD2 matching 13 bases. The germline CDR1 and CDR2 sequences are MDHEN and SYDVKM. The CDR3 consists of 18 residues. The V gene end was trimmed by 6 bases and the J gene end by 3 bases; junction bases not matched to a gene: 14. The CDR3 DNA reads TGTGCCAGCAGCTACACCCTAAGGACTAGCGGGAGCAACTACGAGCAGTACTTC. Translation: CASSYTLRTSGSNYEQYF.

This clone was found a few times. The genes are TRBV6-1 and TRBJ1-1; D remains unclear. CDR3 length equals 13 residues. V was cut by 3 bases and J by 0 bases, with 5 bases left in between. Per the germline V gene, CDR1 is MNHNS and CDR2 is SASEGT. CDR3 sequence reads: CASSDRMNTEAFF. The CDR3 nucleotides read TGTGCCAGCAGTGACAGGATGAACACTGAAGCTTTCTTT.

This chain joins TRBV21-1 and TRBJ2-7. TRBV21-1 is classified as a pseudogene. CDR3 length: 15 amino acids. Here the CDR3 DNA reads TGTGCCAGCAGCAAACGTCACCACTTGGGGTACGAGCAGTACTTC. Residues: CASSKRHHLGYEQYF.

CDR3 in amino acids: CSVDDKNYEQYF. In nucleotides, the CDR3 is TGCAGCGTTGATGATAAAAACTACGAGCAGTACTTC. This chain joins TRBV29-1 and TRBJ2-7; D is undetermined. Trimming left V 3 bases short and J 3 bases short, with 9 bases between. The germline CDR1 and CDR2 sequences are SQVTM and ANQGSEA. CDR3 length: 12 residues.

This CDR3 reads CASSLKGGGEAFF. As DNA, the CDR3 is TGTGCCAGCTCACTCAAAGGCGGAGGGGAAGCTTTCTTT. The chain links TRBV18 to TRBJ1-1; D is ambiguous. V dropped 4 bases and J dropped 8 bases, with 14 bases sitting between them. CDR1 and CDR2 (germline): KGHSH, LQKENI. The CDR3 length is 13 residues.

The rearrangement joins TRBV28 to TRBJ1-5; D might be TRBD1 (5 bases). CDR1 is MDHEN, CDR2 SYDVKM, per germline. Trimming removed 6 bases from V and 5 bases from J, with 20 bases in between. This CDR3 spans 16 amino acids. CDR3 residues: CASSTRGNSLDQPQHF. In DNA form, the CDR3 reads TGTGCCAGCAGCACACGGGGGAATTCCCTTGATCAGCCCCAGCATTTT.

The chain uses TRBV7-2 and TRBJ2-3; 7 bases are a match to TRBD2. J gave up 3 bases and V 3 bases, and 12 bases lay outside the gene matches. Germline V CDR1 and CDR2: SGHTA, FQGNSA. CDR3 length equals 17 residues. The CDR3 is CASSLLGRGSSTDTQYF. The CDR3 nucleotides read TGTGCCAGCAGCTTGCTGGGCCGCGGGAGCTCGACAGATACGCAGTATTTT.

J is TRBJ2-5 and V is TRBV7-9, with D hard to call. The CDR3 is 13 amino acids. From germline, CDR1 is SEHNR and CDR2 FQNEAQ (reference sequence). Trimming took 3 bases from V and 5 from J, leaving 10 bases between them. Here the CDR3 reads CASSFFGEETQYF. In DNA form, the CDR3 reads TGTGCCAGCAGCTTTTTCGGAGAGGAGACCCAGTACTTC.

The chain recombines TRBV4-2 with TRBJ1-4; 10 bases line up with TRBD1. Germline V gene sequence: CDR1 LGHNA, CDR2 YNFKEQ. This CDR3 is 16 amino acids long. Unmatched junction bases numbered 6, after V lost 0 bases and J lost 8 bases. CDR3 nucleotide sequence: TGTGCCAGCAGCCAAGAATTGGGACAGGGGTTGGAAAAACTGTTTTTT. It is translated as CASSQELGQGLEKLFF.

The chain couples TRBV4-3 to TRBJ1-3; D is perhaps TRBD1 (6 bases). The V gene lost 4 bases and the J gene lost 0 bases, with 10 bases spanning the gap. The CDR3 loop spans 15 amino acids. Germline V CDR1 and CDR2: LGHNA, YSLEER. The CDR3 nucleotides read TGCGCCAGCAGCCGTCGGGACACCTCTGGAAACACCATATATTTT. Translation: CASSRRDTSGNTIYF.

This clone was counted a single time. The chain links TRBV5-4 to TRBJ2-7, with TRBD2 as a possible D gene (5 bases). Germline V gives CDR1 SGHNT, CDR2 YYREEE (reference sequence). This CDR3 contains 17 residues. The CDR3 DNA reads TGTGTCTTGATCCTTTGCGGGTCCCCAAGGCTGCACCTCGAGCAGTACTTC. It translates to CVLILCGSPRLHLEQYF.

This chain links TRBV4-3 with TRBJ2-1, with a tentative D call TRBD2 (6 bases). V was trimmed by 5 bases and J by 9 bases, leaving 14 bases between them. Germline loops: CDR1 LGHNA, CDR2 YSLEER. CDR3 length equals 13 residues. The CDR3 coding sequence is TGCGCCAGCAGCATTAAGCAGGGACTTGAGCAGTTCTTC. Protein: CASSIKQGLEQFF.

This clone was detected once. Distinct nucleotide sequences in the sample also encode this CDR3. V gene TRBV18 combines with J gene TRBJ1-2; no definite D call. The CDR3 has 15 residues. Trimming removed 0 bases at V and 2 bases at J, with 10 bases between. The germline V gene has CDR1 KGHSH and CDR2 LQKENI. The CDR3 protein is CASSPPLGLNYGYTF. The CDR3 coding sequence is TGTGCCAGCTCACCACCGTTAGGGCTGAACTATGGCTACACCTTC.

V and J are TRBV27 and TRBJ1-1; 8 nucleotides line up with TRBD1. In germline, CDR1 is MNHEY, CDR2 SMNVEV (reference sequence). CDR3 size: 14 residues. The V segment lost 6 bases and the J segment 2 bases; nucleotides outside the gene matches: 5. CDR3 DNA sequence: TGTGCCAGCAGGGAACAGGGGGTAAACACTGAAGCTTTCTTT. It yields the protein CASREQGVNTEAFF.

The rearrangement joins TRBV11-2 to TRBJ2-5; D is ambiguous. CDR1 SGHAT and CDR2 FQNNGV come from the germline V gene. CDR3 length: 10 amino acids. The CDR3 region has the DNA TGTGCGGATGGAAGGGAGACCCAGTACTTC. Its protein product is CADGRETQYF.

The J gene is TRBJ2-5, the V gene TRBV5-1, with D maybe TRBD2 (5 bases). This CDR3 comprises 14 residues. Trimming stripped 0 bases from V and 5 bases from J, with 11 bases between. In germline, CDR1 is SGHRS, CDR2 YFSETQ. Here the CDR3 DNA reads TGCGCCAGCAGCTTGGGGGAGTCGGCGGAGACCCAGTACTTC. Encoded protein: CASSLGESAETQYF.

V usage is TRBV7-9 and J usage is TRBJ1-2; D unclear. CDR1 is SEHNR and CDR2 is FQNEAQ in the germline V gene (reference sequence). The CDR3 has 16 amino acids. The germline V and J ends were trimmed by 5 bases and 2 bases, with 18 bases remaining between them. The CDR3 sequence is CASSPGNKRPNYGYTF. In DNA, the CDR3 is TGTGCCAGCAGCCCAGGAAACAAGAGGCCGAACTATGGCTACACCTTC.